Listed here are 24 T cell receptor beta chains from one sample, sequenced in a study of T cells in Graves' hyperthyroidism and ophthalmopathy. Amplification yielded TCR beta CDR3 regions, with RNA transcripts as the source. An initial round of RT-PCR targeting the TCR CDR3 relied on the HTBI primer set. TCRdb processed the multiplex PCR reads anew with MiXCR; each CDR3 protein has one entry. Among about 500,000 distinct CDR3 sequences, 16% were seen once, and the ten largest hold 15% to 20%. The sequenced sample was blood. The receptors were sampled from a woman under 30 with Graves' hyperthyroidism.

This chain links TRBV5-1 with TRBJ2-7; 10 positions match TRBD1. The J segment lost 4 bases and the V segment lost 0 bases, leaving 10 bases of the junction unmatched. The CDR3 sequence is 17 residues long. Germline V gene data show CDR1 as SGHRS and CDR2 as YFSETQ. The CDR3 bases are TGCGCCAGCAGCTTGGAGGGGACAGGGGTTTTCATGTACGAGCAGTACTTC. Translation: CASSLEGTGVFMYEQYF.

This sequence joins TRBV20-1 and TRBJ2-7; unclear D gene. V lost 5 bases and J lost 9, with 11 bases in between. CDR3 length: 10 residues. Germline assignment: CDR1 DFQATT and CDR2 SNEGSKA (reference sequence). CDR3 sequence reads: CSAGKTTQYF. The CDR3 DNA is TGCAGTGCTGGAAAGACAACGCAGTACTTC.

This chain links TRBV7-9 with TRBJ2-4; D not resolved. Deletions cut 1 base from V and 8 bases from J, with 6 bases between. CDR3 length: 12 residues. The germline V gene encodes CDR1 SEHNR and CDR2 FQNEAQ (reference sequence). CDR3: CASSLGWDIQYF. CDR3 coding DNA: TGTGCCAGCAGCTTAGGGTGGGACATTCAGTACTTC.

This clonotype appeared a few times. The chain is built from TRBV7-8 and TRBJ2-7; TRBD2 matches 11 bases. Per the germline V gene, CDR1 is SGHVS and CDR2 is FQNEAQ. The CDR3 runs to 15 residues. With 4 bases clipped from V and 6 bases from J, the junction kept 8 bases outside the gene matches. The CDR3 bases are TGTGCCAGCAGCTCCAATAGCGGGAGGGCCGCCGAGCAGTACTTC. Its translation: CASSSNSGRAAEQYF.

This clonotype was seen many times. The chain joins TRBV20-1 to TRBJ1-5; no clear D. The V gene's germline CDR1 is DFQATT and CDR2 SNEGSKA (reference sequence). V was cut by 5 bases and J by 7 bases, with 9 bases left in between. There are 11 residues in the CDR3. DNA of the CDR3: TGCAGTGCTGGACCGCCCCAGCCCCAGCATTTT. Its translation is CSAGPPQPQHF.

This clonotype was seen more than once but under ten times. The CDR3 spells CASGLVEAPAGYF. CDR3 coding DNA: TGTGCTAGTGGTTTGGTAGAGGCGCCAGCAGGGTACTTC. The J gene is TRBJ2-4, the V gene TRBV12-5; D remains unclear. V gave up 0 bases and J gave up 15 bases, with 15 bases separating them. Germline CDR1 is LGHNT and CDR2 is FRNRAP. This CDR3 comprises 13 residues.

The rearrangement uses TRBV20-1 and TRBJ1-4; possible D gene TRBD1, 5 bases. The V end was cut by 1 base, the J end by 2 bases, with 5 bases between. The CDR3 is 13 residues long. Per germline, CDR1 DFQATT and CDR2 SNEGSKA (reference sequence). DNA of the CDR3: TGCAGTGCTAGAGGGGGCACTAATGAAAAACTGTTTTTT. It yields the protein CSARGGTNEKLFF.

The rearrangement links TRBV28 to TRBJ1-2; the D is unclear. The CDR3 runs to 12 residues. Germline loops: CDR1 MDHEN, CDR2 SYDVKM. V shed 3 bases and J shed 6 bases, with 8 bases lying between them. CDR3 DNA sequence: TGTGCCAGCAGTTTGAGGTTGAATGGCTACACCTTC. Translated: CASSLRLNGYTF.

This clonotype turned up a few times. The chain uses TRBV10-2 and TRBJ1-5; maybe TRBD1 (6 bases). This CDR3 comprises 13 residues. V dropped 7 bases and J dropped 4 bases, with 11 bases sitting between them. Germline CDR1 WSHSY, CDR2 SAAADI. The CDR3 nucleotides read TGCGCCAGCACGGGACACCAAAATCAGCCCCAGCATTTT. This translates into CASTGHQNQPQHF.

As for this clonotype: This may stem from a read error, because a much larger clone lies one nucleotide away. This sequence joins TRBV20-1 and TRBJ2-7, with D uncertain. CDR1 and CDR2 from the germline V gene are DFQATT and SNEGSKA (reference sequence). The CDR3 covers 11 residues. CDR3 DNA: TGCAGTGTTGTCTCCAAAGACGAGCGGTACTTC. Translation gives CSVVSKDERYF.

This chain links TRBV29-1 with TRBJ1-1; a possible D gene is TRBD1 (5 bases). The CDR3 spans 14 residues. CDR1 SQVTM and CDR2 ANQGSEA come from the germline V gene. V shed 5 bases and J shed 4 bases, with 17 bases lying between them. Here the CDR3 reads CSVTPAGGGTEAFF. CDR3 in DNA: TGCAGCGTTACCCCTGCGGGGGGAGGCACTGAAGCTTTCTTT. Variable domain in full (rest from reference TRBV29-1 and TRBJ1-1): SAVISQKPSRDICQRGTSLTIQCQVDSQVTMMFWYRQQPGQSLTLIATANQGSEATYESGFVIDKFPISRPNLTFSTLTVSNMSPEDSSIYLCSVTPAGGGTEAFFGQGTRLTVV.

Only a few counts were recorded for this clonotype. This chain connects TRBV7-9 to TRBJ2-5; D not certain. The CDR3 totals 11 residues. The ends were cut back, 7 bases at V and 4 bases at J, with 7 bases in the middle. Germline V CDR1 and CDR2: SEHNR, FQNEAQ (reference sequence). The CDR3 DNA reads as TGTGCCAGCATATGGGGAGAGACCCAGTACTTC. This encodes CASIWGETQYF.

This clonotype was observed a handful of times. The chain is built from TRBV10-2 and TRBJ2-1; 12 nucleotides agree with TRBD2. The CDR3 covers 14 residues. Unmatched junction bases numbered 7, after V lost 7 bases and J lost 9 bases. Per germline, CDR1 WSHSY and CDR2 SAAADI. Here the CDR3 DNA reads TGCGCCAGCACAGGACTAGCGGGGCCGGGTGAGCAGTTCTTC. This encodes CASTGLAGPGEQFF.

This clonotype was recorded at least ten times. The chain's CDR3 is CASSLPRQVGRNEQFF. In DNA, the CDR3 is TGTGCCAGCAGCTTGCCGAGACAGGTCGGTAGGAATGAGCAGTTCTTC. This chain connects TRBV5-6 to TRBJ2-1, with D possibly matching TRBD1 (6 bases). The CDR3 sequence is 16 residues long. The germline CDR1 and CDR2 sequences are SGHDT and YYEEEE. Trimming removed 1 base at V and 7 bases at J, with 18 bases between.

This sequence joins TRBV10-3 and TRBJ1-1; 7 bases map to TRBD1. The germline V gene has CDR1 ENHRY and CDR2 SYGVKD. There are 14 residues in the CDR3. The V and J ends lost 3 bases and 1 base, in that order; junction bases with no gene match: 2. CDR3 residues: CAISERTGNTEAFF. As DNA, the CDR3 is TGTGCCATCAGTGAAAGGACAGGGAACACTGAAGCTTTCTTT.

The chain links TRBV19 to TRBJ1-1; the match to TRBD1 covers 7 bases. The V gene end was trimmed by 3 bases and the J gene end by 0 bases; junction bases not matched to a gene: 1. The CDR3 has 14 amino acids. Germline V gene data show CDR1 as LNHDA and CDR2 as SQIVND (reference sequence). CDR3 loop: CASSIDRVNTEAFF. The CDR3 nucleotides are TGTGCCAGTAGTATCGACAGGGTGAACACTGAAGCTTTCTTT.

In the case of this clonotype: An end of the junction does not agree with germline; a read error may underlie this. The chain is built from TRBV20-1 and TRBJ2-7; 11 bases match TRBD2. The CDR3 has 15 residues. Germline V gives CDR1 DFQATT, CDR2 SNEGSKA (reference sequence). DNA for the CDR3: TGCAGTGCGAGAGGACTAGCGGGCGACTCCTACGAGCAGTACTTC. This gives the protein CSARGLAGDSYEQYF.

This clonotype was seen a handful of times. The rearrangement uses TRBV2 and TRBJ2-2; D gene ambiguous. V lost 4 bases and J 2 bases, leaving 8 bases between the germline ends. There are 14 residues in the CDR3. CDR1 is SNHLY, CDR2 FYNNEI, per germline. CDR3 loop: CASSVSLNTGELFF. The CDR3 DNA reads TGTGCCAGCAGTGTTTCCCTCAACACCGGGGAGCTGTTTTTT.

This clonotype was seen many times. The rearrangement uses TRBV2 and TRBJ2-1, with D maybe TRBD2 (5 bases). Germline V gene lookup returns CDR1 SNHLY and CDR2 FYNNEI. The CDR3 runs 13 residues. V lost 2 bases and J lost 9, with 11 bases in between. CDR3 bases: TGTGCCAGCAGTGAAACGAAGAGCGGTGAGCAGTTCTTC. This translates into CASSETKSGEQFF.

This clonotype was seen just once. The chain employs TRBV6-1 and TRBJ2-1; 10 nucleotides align to TRBD1. J gave up 7 bases and V 8 bases, and 2 bases lay outside the gene matches. Germline V lookup: CDR1 MNHNS, CDR2 SASEGT. The CDR3 extends over 12 amino acids. The CDR3, as DNA: TGTGCCAGCCTGGACAGGGGGAATGAGCAGTTCTTC. Encoded protein: CASLDRGNEQFF.

This clonotype showed up many times. The gene calls are TRBV20-1 and TRBJ2-5, with 8 nucleotides matching TRBD1. V gave up 2 bases and J gave up 2 bases; unmatched junction bases: 13. The CDR3 spans 17 residues. Germline CDR1 DFQATT, CDR2 SNEGSKA (reference sequence). CDR3 DNA sequence: TGCAGTGCTAGAAAAAGAGGGGACAGGCTGCTTCAAGAGACCCAGTACTTC. Protein: CSARKRGDRLLQETQYF.

This clonotype was seen at least ten times. This chain connects TRBV2 to TRBJ1-3, with 9 positions matching TRBD1. Germline CDR1 reads SNHLY; CDR2 reads FYNNEI. The CDR3 is 14 residues long. V shed 8 bases, J shed 1 base, and the junction held 3 bases outside the gene matches. CDR3 sequence (DNA): TGTGCCAGCGAACAGGGGGCTTCTGGAAACACCATATATTTT. Protein sequence: CASEQGASGNTIYF.

This clonotype was detected ten times or more. J is TRBJ2-7 and V is TRBV28, with TRBD2 matching 7 bases. This CDR3 contains 14 residues. V trimming: 2 bases; J trimming: 5 bases; junction bases outside the gene matches: 6. Germline CDR1 is MDHEN and CDR2 is SYDVKM. The CDR3 nucleotides read TGTGCCAGCAGTTTAGCGGGAGATCTCGACGAGCAGTACTTC. Translation gives CASSLAGDLDEQYF. Looking up the rest from reference TRBV28 and TRBJ2-7 gives the full variable domain: DVKVTQSSRYLVKRTGEKVFLECVQDMDHENMFWYRQDPGLGLRLIYFSYDVKMKEKGDIPEGYSVSREKKERFSLILESASTNQTSMYLCASSLAGDLDEQYFGPGTRLTVT.

To note about this clonotype: Germline is not matched at one junction end, which may reflect a read error. The chain joins TRBV24-1 to TRBJ2-2; 15 nucleotides line up with TRBD2. This CDR3 has 17 amino acids. Per the germline V gene, CDR1 is KGHDR and CDR2 is SFDVKD. The CDR3 is CATSEWTSGRALGELLF. The CDR3 DNA reads TGTGCCACCAGTGAATGGACTAGCGGGAGGGCCCTCGGGGAGCTGCTTTTT.